The rows below give T cell receptor beta chains drawn from one sample of a study of OX40 agonist ivuxolimab in advanced cancers. Profiled with immunoSEQ multiplex PCR; TCRdb holds only in-frame clones, not every one. The profile shows approximately 74,000 clones, about 93% of them singletons. Sequencing used CD4+ or CD8+ T cells sorted from blood, obtained in a trial of the OX40 agonist ivuxolimab. These receptors all stem from an adult with an advanced solid tumor such as melanoma, head and neck, liver or kidney cancer. Each CDR3 is given with its conserved first and last residue. A D gene is named only where the DNA matches it firmly. Size tells how often a clone was seen (once, few, many) or the class of an expanded clone, and some rows leave it out.

TRBJ2-1 | . | 14 | TRBD2 | TRBV10-3 | TGTGCCAGCACCGGGACTAGCGTGTACAATGAGCAGTTCTTC | CASTGTSVYNEQFF
TRBJ2-1 | . | 15 | . | TRBV9 | TGTGCCAGCAGCGTGGGCGTTAGCTCCTACAATGAGCAGTTCTTC | CASSVGVSSYNEQFF
TRBJ2-7 | . | 14 | . | TRBV28 | TGTGCCAGCAGTGAGACAGGGAGGTCATACGAGCAGTACTTC | CASSETGRSYEQYF
TRBJ1-4 | . | 16 | TRBD1 | TRBV15 | TGTGCCACCAGCAGCGGGACAGCAGCAACTAATGAAAAACTGTTTTTT | CATSSGTAATNEKLFF
TRBJ2-1 | . | 14 | . | TRBV4-3 | TGCGCCAGCAGCCGGGGTGTAACATACAATGAGCAGTTCTTC | CASSRGVTYNEQFF
TRBJ2-5 | . | 11 | . | TRBV5-6 | TGTGCCAGCAGCTTGGGCCAGACCCAGTACTTC | CASSLGQTQYF
TRBJ2-7 | . | 14 | . | TRBV6-6 | TGTGCCAGCAAACTCAGGACGCGTACCTACGAGCAGTACTTC | CASKLRTRTYEQYF
TRBJ2-3 | once | 14 | TRBD1 | TRBV6-5 | TGTGCCAGCAGTCTAAATGGACAGGTCCAAACGCAGTATTTT | CASSLNGQVQTQYF
TRBJ1-1 | . | 15 | . | TRBV2 | TGTGCCAGCAGTGTAGAACAGGGAGTAAACACTGAAGCTTTCTTT | CASSVEQGVNTEAFF
TRBJ2-7 | . | 13 | . | TRBV6-1 | TGTGCCAGCAGCGATCTAGGGGGAGTGCAGCAGTACTTC | CASSDLGGVQQYF
TRBJ1-5 | . | 17 | . | TRBV7-2 | TGTGCCAGCAGCGCCAGGGACGGACGAATGGGGAATCAGCCCCAGCATTTT | CASSARDGRMGNQPQHF
TRBJ2-7 | . | 15 | TRBD1 | TRBV6-6 | TGTGCCAGCAGTTACTTAGAGACAGGGAACACCGAGCAGTACTTC | CASSYLETGNTEQYF
TRBJ1-4 | . | 14 | TRBD1 | TRBV4-3 | TGCGCCAGCAGCCTGGGACAGTCTAATGAAAAACTGTTTTTT | CASSLGQSNEKLFF
TRBJ2-1 | . | 11 | . | TRBV19 | TGTGCCAGTAGTGCCGGTTATGAGCAGTTCTTC | CASSAGYEQFF
TRBJ2-7 | . | 12 | . | TRBV7-2 | TGTGCCAGCAGCCCCTTGACGGGGGAGCAGTACTTC | CASSPLTGEQYF
TRBJ1-5 | . | 13 | TRBD1 | TRBV28 | TGTGCCGGTCAATGGGACAGGGGACAGCCCCAGCATTTT | CAGQWDRGQPQHF
TRBJ2-6 | . | 16 | . | TRBV7-3 | TGTGCCAGCAGCTACGGGTCAGGATCTGGGGCCAACGTCCTGACTTTC | CASSYGSGSGANVLTF
TRBJ2-1 | . | 13 | . | TRBV7-9 | TGTGCCATCTATAGCGCATCCTACAATGAGCAGTTCTTC | CAIYSASYNEQFF
TRBJ2-5 | once | 15 | . | TRBV4-3 | TGCGCCAGCAGCCACCTTCCAGCGGAGGGAGAGACCCAGTACTTC | CASSHLPAEGETQYF
TRBJ2-5 | . | 13 | TRBD1 | TRBV9 | TGTGCCAGCAGCGCCAGGGGGCTAGAGACCCAGTACTTC | CASSARGLETQYF
TRBJ1-2 | . | 11 | . | TRBV9 | TGTGCCAGCAGCGGCCTTTATGGCTACACCTTC | CASSGLYGYTF
TRBJ2-3 | . | 14 | . | TRBV11-2 | TGTGCCAGCAGCCGACAAATGAGCACAGATACGCAGTATTTT | CASSRQMSTDTQYF
TRBJ1-1 | . | 15 | TRBD1 | TRBV25-1 | TGTGCCAGCAGTGACCCGGGACAGGGGGCCTCTGAAGCTTTCTTT | CASSDPGQGASEAFF
TRBJ2-1 | . | 15 | . | TRBV4-2 | TGTGCCAGCAGCCAAGGGGGGACCCTGGGGAATGAGCAGTTCTTC | CASSQGGTLGNEQFF
TRBJ2-7 | . | 13 | . | TRBV18 | TGTGCCAGCTCACTAGACCGAACCTACGAGCAGTACTTC | CASSLDRTYEQYF
TRBJ2-1 | . | 16 | . | TRBV9 | TGTGCCAGCAGTCCCCCTGAGGGTAATTCCTACAATGAGCAGTTCTTC | CASSPPEGNSYNEQFF
TRBJ1-6 | once | 14 | . | TRBV30 | TGTGCCTGGGTCGACAGGCGACATAATTCACCCCTCCACTTT | CAWVDRRHNSPLHF
TRBJ1-2 | . | 14 | TRBD1 | TRBV2 | TGTGCCAGCAGTCGAACGGACAGGGACTATGGCTACACCTTC | CASSRTDRDYGYTF
TRBJ2-7 | . | 17 | TRBD2 | TRBV19 | TGTGCCAGTAGTATGGCTGGCCTAGCGGGAGTAGGGTACGAGCAGTACTTC | CASSMAGLAGVGYEQYF
TRBJ2-7 | . | 15 | . | TRBV9 | TGTGCCAGCAGCCCAGAGGCTAGCGTCCGTGGCGAGCAGTACTTC | CASSPEASVRGEQYF
TRBJ2-7 | once | 16 | . | TRBV28 | TGTGCCAGCACTACAACACGGGGCAGTCCAATCTACGAGCAGTACTTC | CASTTTRGSPIYEQYF
TRBJ2-2 | . | 13 | TRBD2 | TRBV2 | TGTGCCAGCAGGGCTGAGCGGGAGGGGGAGCTGTTTTTT | CASRAEREGELFF
TRBJ2-7 | . | 17 | TRBD1 | TRBV6-1 | TGTGCCAGCAGTGAAGCGAGCCTAGGGACAGCACGCTACGAGCAGTACTTC | CASSEASLGTARYEQYF
TRBJ2-5 | . | 15 | TRBD2 | TRBV7-2 | TGTGCCAGCAGTGGGACTAGCGGGAGAGTGGAGACCCAGTACTTC | CASSGTSGRVETQYF
TRBJ2-7 | . | 11 | . | TRBV20-1 | TGCAGTGCCCCGGACTATCTGGAGCAGTACTTC | CSAPDYLEQYF
TRBJ2-1 | . | 16 | TRBD2 | TRBV19 | TGTGCCAGTAGTATGACTAGCGGGAGGGCCTACAATGAGCAGTTCTTC | CASSMTSGRAYNEQFF
TRBJ2-1 | . | 11 | . | TRBV5-5 | TGTGCCAGCAGCTTGGTTGATGAGCAGTTCTTC | CASSLVDEQFF
TRBJ2-5 | once | 13 | . | TRBV7-2 | TGTGCCAGCAGCTTTAGGACTCAAGAGACCCAGTACTTC | CASSFRTQETQYF
TRBJ1-6 | . | 15 | TRBD1 | TRBV6-4 | TGTGCCAGCAGCCGGACAGGTGGTGGTAATTCACCCCTCCACTTT | CASSRTGGGNSPLHF
TRBJ2-5 | . | 13 | . | TRBV4-3 | TGCGCCAGCAGCCAAGTGGTGGGGGAGACCCAGTACTTC | CASSQVVGETQYF
TRBJ2-2 | . | 14 | TRBD1 | TRBV10-3 | TGTGCCATCAGGGGACAGGGGGCGCGGGGGGAGCTGTTTTTT | CAIRGQGARGELFF
TRBJ2-3 | . | 17 | TRBD2 | TRBV14 | TGTGCCAGCAGCCAAGTGTGGGGGGGAAGGTCGTCGGATACGCAGTATTTT | CASSQVWGGRSSDTQYF
TRBJ1-2 | . | 14 | . | TRBV28 | TGTGCCAGCAGGTCTCCCCAGGGGCTCTATGGCTACACCTTC | CASRSPQGLYGYTF
TRBJ2-1 | few | 14 | . | TRBV7-3 | TGTGCCAGCAGCTTAAGGGACGGGTACAATGAGCAGTTCTTC | CASSLRDGYNEQFF
TRBJ1-2 | . | 16 | . | TRBV7-2 | TGTGCCAGCAGCTTGGGTACAGGGTTCCACCGCTATGGCTACACCTTC | CASSLGTGFHRYGYTF
TRBJ1-5 | . | 18 | . | TRBV27 | TGTGCCAGCAGTTTATCGCCCCCAAGGGCGGGTAGCAATCAGCCCCAGCATTTT | CASSLSPPRAGSNQPQHF
TRBJ1-5 | . | 16 | . | TRBV7-3 | TGTGCCAGCAGCTTAAGAGGAGAAAAGGGCAATCAGCCCCAGCATTTT | CASSLRGEKGNQPQHF
TRBJ2-2 | . | 14 | . | TRBV28 | TGTGCCAGCAGTCCGGGCCAGCGCACCGGGGAGCTGTTTTTT | CASSPGQRTGELFF
TRBJ2-3 | . | 15 | TRBD1 | TRBV12-5 | TGTGCTAGTGGCCGGGGACAGGGTCTCGCAGATACGCAGTATTTT | CASGRGQGLADTQYF
TRBJ2-6 | . | 15 | . | TRBV6-1 | TGTGCCAGCAGGAGCCTACACTCTGGGGCCAACGTCCTGACTTTC | CASRSLHSGANVLTF
TRBJ2-7 | . | 13 | . | TRBV14 | TGTGCCAGCAGCCAAGATCACGGGAGCGAGCAGTACTTC | CASSQDHGSEQYF
TRBJ2-1 | . | 16 | . | TRBV14 | TGTGCCAGCAGCCAAGCCCGGGGTAGGACCTACAATGAGCAGTTCTTC | CASSQARGRTYNEQFF